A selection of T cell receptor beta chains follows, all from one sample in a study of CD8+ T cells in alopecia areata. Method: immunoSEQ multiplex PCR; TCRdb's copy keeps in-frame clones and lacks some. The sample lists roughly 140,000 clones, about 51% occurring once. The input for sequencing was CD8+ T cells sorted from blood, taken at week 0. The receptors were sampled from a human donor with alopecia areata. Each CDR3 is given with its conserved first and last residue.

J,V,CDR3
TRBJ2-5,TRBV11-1,CASSPSHGGVNQETQYF
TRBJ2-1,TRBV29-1,CSVEGGSSYNEQFF
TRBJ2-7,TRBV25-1,CASSDAWEQYF
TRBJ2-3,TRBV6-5,CASSTGTASTDTQYF
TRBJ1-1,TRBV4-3,CASSQEVGSTEAFF
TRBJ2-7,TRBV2,CASTRENSYEQYF
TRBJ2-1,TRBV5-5,CASSLVRDYGGNEQFF
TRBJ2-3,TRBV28,CASSFGDTQYF
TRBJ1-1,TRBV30,CAWSVNPNTEAFF
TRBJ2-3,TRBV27,CASSFQGFGTDTQYF
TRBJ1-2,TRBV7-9,CASSLVSPPGQGFGYTF
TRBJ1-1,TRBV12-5,CASGLASGFEAFF
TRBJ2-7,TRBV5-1,CASSLGTGVSYEQYF
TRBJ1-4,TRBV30,CAWSVQGREKLFF
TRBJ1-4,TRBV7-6,CASSIREGLGEKLFF
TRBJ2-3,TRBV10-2,CASSAQVADTQYF
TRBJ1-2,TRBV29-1,CSVEDRDNYGYTF
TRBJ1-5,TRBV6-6,CASSDNQPQHF
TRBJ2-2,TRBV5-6,CASSSTGTDFTGELFF
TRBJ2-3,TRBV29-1,CSVQGGDTDTQYF
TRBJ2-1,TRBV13,CASSPPREEQFF
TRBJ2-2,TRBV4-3,CASSPTGQTTGELFF
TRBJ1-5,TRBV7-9,CASTTGEGSNQPQHF
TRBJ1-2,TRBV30,CAWRVGYGYTF
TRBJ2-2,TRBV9,CASSAGLAPANTGELFF
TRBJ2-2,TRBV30,CASHRRGAVYTGELFF
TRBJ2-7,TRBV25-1,CASSAGKVYEQYF
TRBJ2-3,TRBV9,CASSVVPDTQYF
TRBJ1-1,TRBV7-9,CASSSLQGASEAFF
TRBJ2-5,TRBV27,CASSLSRGGRKETQYF
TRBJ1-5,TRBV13,CASSSRNQPQHF
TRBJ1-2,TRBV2,CASSEFRATTNYGYTF
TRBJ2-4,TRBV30,CAWTQGRNIQYF
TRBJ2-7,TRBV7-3,CASREQGATEQYF
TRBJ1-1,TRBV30,CAWSDSLTEAFF
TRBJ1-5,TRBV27,CASSYDSNQPQHF
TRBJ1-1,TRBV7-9,CASSPGTEAFF
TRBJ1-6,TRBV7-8,CASSFGAANNSPLHF
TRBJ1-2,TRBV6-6,CASSPYQGAGGYTF
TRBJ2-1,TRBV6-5,CASSSLDSSNEQFF
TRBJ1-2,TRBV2,CASSGVRVKGDYGYTF
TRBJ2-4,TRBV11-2,CASRNNIQYF
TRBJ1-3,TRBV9,CASRDRDSGNTIYF
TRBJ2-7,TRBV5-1,CASSSSGLSYEQYF
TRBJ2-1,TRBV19,CASSMGARPHNEQFF
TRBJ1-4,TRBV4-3,CASSQDAAATNEKLFF
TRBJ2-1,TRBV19,CASSTPSGDEQFF